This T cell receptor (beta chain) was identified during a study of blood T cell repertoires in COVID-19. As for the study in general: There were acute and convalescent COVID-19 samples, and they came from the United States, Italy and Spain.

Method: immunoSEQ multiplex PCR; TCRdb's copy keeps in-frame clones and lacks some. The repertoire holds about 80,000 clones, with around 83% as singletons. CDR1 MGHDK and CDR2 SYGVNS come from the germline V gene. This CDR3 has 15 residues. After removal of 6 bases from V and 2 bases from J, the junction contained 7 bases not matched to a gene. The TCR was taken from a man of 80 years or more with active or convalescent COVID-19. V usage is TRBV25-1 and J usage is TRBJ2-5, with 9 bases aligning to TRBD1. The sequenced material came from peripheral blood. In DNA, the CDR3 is TGTGCCAGCAGCGAGGGACAGGGAAAACAAGAGACCCAGTACTTC. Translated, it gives CASSEGQGKQETQYF.